These 2 T cell receptor beta chains originate from one sample sequenced in a study of cytomegalovirus exposure and HLA in healthy donors. The PCR was carried out with 60 Vbeta primers and 13 Jbeta primers. The data were produced by immunoSEQ multiplex PCR, yet TCRdb's version contains in-frame clones alone and is incomplete. The sample shows around 76,000 clones, 70% of them seen only once. Material: PBMCs. The receptor source for this set is a woman aged 45 to 65 in good health and CMV-seropositive.

This chain uses TRBV5-3 with TRBJ1-5; no firm D call. TRBV5-3 is filed as an ORF, its function uncertain. The ends were cut back, 4 bases at V and 7 bases at J, with 24 bases in the middle. The CDR3 consists of 17 residues. The CDR3 coding sequence is TGTGCCAGAAGCCCCCCCCGAGGGAATGGGCTGACCCAGCCCCAGCATTTT. Its translation is CARSPPRGNGLTQPQHF.

The chain links TRBV10-3 to TRBJ1-5; tentatively, D is TRBD1 (6 bases). This CDR3 has 17 residues. V lost 3 bases, J lost 2 bases, and 17 bases lay in between. The germline V gene encodes CDR1 ENHRY and CDR2 SYGVKD. The CDR3 bases are TGTGCCATCAGTGACGCCGGGGGGGGGCTCGGCAATCAGCCCCAGCATTTT. It yields the protein CAISDAGGGLGNQPQHF.